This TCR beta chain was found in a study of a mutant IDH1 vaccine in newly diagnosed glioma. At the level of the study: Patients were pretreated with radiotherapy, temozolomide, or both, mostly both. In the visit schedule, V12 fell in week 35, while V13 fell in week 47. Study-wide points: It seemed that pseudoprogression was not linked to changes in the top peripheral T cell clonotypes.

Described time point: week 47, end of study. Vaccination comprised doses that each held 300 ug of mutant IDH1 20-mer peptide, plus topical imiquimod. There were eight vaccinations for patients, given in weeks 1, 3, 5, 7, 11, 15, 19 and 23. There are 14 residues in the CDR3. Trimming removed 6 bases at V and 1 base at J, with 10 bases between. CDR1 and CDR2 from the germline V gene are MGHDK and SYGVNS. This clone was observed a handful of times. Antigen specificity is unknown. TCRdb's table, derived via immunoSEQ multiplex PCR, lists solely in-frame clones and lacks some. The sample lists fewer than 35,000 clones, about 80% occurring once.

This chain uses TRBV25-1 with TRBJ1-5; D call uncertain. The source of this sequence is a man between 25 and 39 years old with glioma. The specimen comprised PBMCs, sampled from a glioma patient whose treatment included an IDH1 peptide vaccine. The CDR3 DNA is TGTGCCAGCAGCTTTGGCTGGAGCAATCAGCCCCAGCATTTT. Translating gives CASSFGWSNQPQHF.